What follows are 23 T cell receptor beta chains derived from one specimen sequenced in a study of human T cells and chemical hapten exposure. Specified time point: healthy volunteer bleed at 2 weeks. The starting material, unfractionated whole blood, was used for total RNA extraction. Each CDR3 protein is one row after TCRdb ran MiXCR on the RACE reads. Among about 130,000 distinct CDR3 sequences, 9% to 10% were seen once, and the ten largest hold roughly 1.6%. Sequencing was performed on whole blood. Receptors were obtained from a male donor in good health. Some clones in this sample may be carry-over from other donors' samples.

This clonotype has a handful of counts. The chain carries TRBV7-8 and TRBJ2-6; maybe TRBD2 (6 bases). The CDR3 consists of 20 residues. V was shortened by 0 bases and J by 4 bases, with 22 bases between the two germline ends. Germline V gene lookup returns CDR1 SGHVS and CDR2 FQNEAQ. The CDR3 sequence: CASSLAPLEGSLEGANVLTF. CDR3 DNA sequence: TGTGCCAGCAGCTTAGCCCCCCTGGAGGGTTCACTGGAAGGGGCCAACGTCCTGACTTTC.

This clonotype occurred many times. V usage is TRBV20-1 and J usage is TRBJ2-2; possibly TRBD1 for D (6 bases). CDR3 size: 14 residues. Germline CDR1 and CDR2: DFQATT and SNEGSKA (reference sequence). Trimming cost V 4 bases and J 1 base, with 10 bases left between them. CDR3 sequence: CSATGHWNTGELFF. For the CDR3, the DNA is TGCAGTGCTACGGGACACTGGAACACCGGGGAGCTGTTTTTT.

The rearrangement links TRBV5-1 to TRBJ2-7, with 7 bases identical to TRBD1. V lost 4 bases to trimming and J lost 4 bases; unmatched junction nucleotides: 5. The CDR3 has 13 amino acids. Germline V CDR1 and CDR2: SGHRS, YFSETQ. The CDR3 is CASSTRQGYEQYF. The CDR3 bases are TGCGCCAGCAGCACCCGACAGGGTTACGAGCAGTACTTC. Full variable domain (missing parts from reference TRBV5-1 and TRBJ2-7): KAGVTQTPRYLIKTRGQQVTLSCSPISGHRSVSWYQQTPGQGLQFLFEYFSETQRNKGNFPGRFSGRQFSNSRSEMNVSTLELGDSALYLCASSTRQGYEQYFGPGTRLTVT.

This clonotype was counted only a few times. The V call is TRBV12-3 or TRBV12-4, the J call TRBJ2-6; D is perhaps TRBD1 or TRBD2 (6 bases each). CDR3 size: 18 residues. V was clipped by 11 bases and J by 0 bases, with 23 bases between them. The CDR3 loop reads CALHRGGNLYSGANVLTF. CDR3 DNA sequence: TGTGCCCTGCACAGAGGGGGGAATCTATACTCTGGGGCCAACGTCCTGACTTTC.

This clonotype has at least ten counts. The chain uses TRBV6-4 and TRBJ2-3; D call uncertain. Germline V lookup: CDR1 MRHNA, CDR2 SNTAGT. Trimming pared 2 bases from V and 1 base from J, leaving 7 bases between. The CDR3 is made up of 14 amino acids. This CDR3 is CASSDEAGTDTQYF. In DNA form, the CDR3 reads TGTGCCAGCAGTGACGAGGCAGGCACAGATACGCAGTATTTT.

The V gene is TRBV5-1, the J gene TRBJ1-4, with D hard to call. The CDR3 covers 15 residues. Trimming pared 0 bases from V and 2 bases from J, leaving 8 bases between. Germline V gene lookup returns CDR1 SGHRS and CDR2 YFSETQ. The CDR3 here is CASSLVPGTNEKLFF. The DNA for the CDR3 is TGCGCCAGCAGCTTGGTCCCCGGGACTAATGAAAAACTGTTTTTT.

V is TRBV20-1 and J is TRBJ2-3; 11 positions agree with TRBD2. V was pared by 4 bases and J by 7 bases, with 10 bases of the junction left unmatched. CDR3 length: 15 residues. In germline, CDR1 is DFQATT, CDR2 SNEGSKA (reference sequence). In nucleotides, the CDR3 is TGCAGTGCTACGGAAACCGGGACTAGCGGAAATACGCAGTATTTT. Its translation: CSATETGTSGNTQYF.

This clonotype was seen more than once but under ten times. The chain is built from TRBV4-3 and TRBJ2-1, with 11 bases that match TRBD2. V lost 7 bases and J lost 3; bases outside the gene matches: 5. The CDR3 covers 15 residues. In germline, CDR1 is LGHNA, CDR2 YSLEER. The chain's CDR3 is CASTTTSGNYNEQFF. The CDR3 nucleotides are TGCGCCAGCACTACGACTAGCGGGAACTACAATGAGCAGTTCTTC.

A few counts support this clonotype. J is TRBJ1-1 and V is TRBV6-2 or TRBV6-3; weak D call: TRBD1 (5 bases). Trimming took off 7 bases at V and 3 bases at J, with 12 bases between the two ends. This CDR3 contains 13 residues. The germline V gene encodes CDR1 MNHEY and CDR2 SVGEGT. CDR3 amino acids: CASTDRIHTEAFF. The CDR3 bases are TGTGCCAGCACCGACAGAATCCACACTGAAGCTTTCTTT.

This clonotype was seen many times. The chain employs TRBV10-3 and TRBJ2-1; possible D gene TRBD1, 6 bases. Germline lookup yields CDR1 ENHRY and CDR2 SYGVKD. The length of the CDR3 is 15 residues. V was pared by 2 bases and J by 4 bases, with 12 bases between. CDR3 region: CAISELGQIYNEQFF. As DNA, the CDR3 is TGTGCCATCAGTGAGCTCGGACAGATATACAATGAGCAGTTCTTC.

The CDR3 is CASRGTAGGVYETQYF. The CDR3 bases are TGTGCCAGCAGGGGGACAGCGGGGGGCGTGTATGAGACCCAGTACTTC. The chain links TRBV6-1 to TRBJ2-5; 9 nucleotides line up with TRBD2. J gave up 5 bases and V 6 bases, and 13 bases lay outside the gene matches. Germline V gene sequence: CDR1 MNHNS, CDR2 SASEGT. The CDR3 covers 16 residues.

This clonotype has at least ten counts. V usage is TRBV2 and J usage is TRBJ2-5; TRBD2 agrees at 10 bases. V trimming: 4 bases; J trimming: 6 bases; junction bases outside the gene matches: 5. The germline CDR1 and CDR2 sequences are SNHLY and FYNNEI. The CDR3 spans 14 residues. CDR3 protein: CASSAGLASKTQYF. The CDR3 DNA reads as TGTGCCAGCAGTGCGGGACTAGCGTCAAAGACCCAGTACTTC.

This clonotype was counted at least ten times. This chain connects TRBV12-3 or TRBV12-4 to TRBJ1-3, with TRBD1 as a possible D gene (5 bases). This CDR3 contains 16 residues. V lost 7 bases, J lost 0 bases, and 16 bases lay in between. As DNA, the CDR3 is TGTGCCAGCACCGGAGGGGCAGGGAGCTCTGGAAACACCATATATTTT. It is translated as CASTGGAGSSGNTIYF.

The CDR3 coding sequence is TGCAGCTTTCTTGCGGAGGGTCCGTCGGATACGCAGTATTTT. As protein: CSFLAEGPSDTQYF. The rearrangement links TRBV29-1 to TRBJ2-3; TRBD2 might be the D (6 bases). Germline loops: CDR1 SQVTM, CDR2 ANQGSEA. V was pared by 8 bases and J by 6 bases, with 21 bases between. The CDR3 totals 14 residues.

The table lists this clonotype with many counts. J is TRBJ2-1 and V is TRBV5-1, with a tentative D call TRBD2 (6 bases). Germline loops: CDR1 SGHRS, CDR2 YFSETQ. The CDR3 covers 16 residues. Deletions cut 0 bases from V and 0 bases from J, with 10 bases between. As DNA, the CDR3 is TGCGCCAGCAGCTTGGCCTCGGGAGTCTCCTACAATGAGCAGTTCTTC. It specifies CASSLASGVSYNEQFF.

This clonotype occurred many times. This rearrangement joins TRBV18 to TRBJ2-3, with TRBD2 matching over 8 bases. The CDR3 length is 14 residues. Trimming took 1 base from V and 3 from J; bases not matched to a gene: 0. Per the germline V gene, CDR1 is KGHSH and CDR2 is LQKENI. The CDR3 nucleotides are TGTGCCAGCTCACCACTAGCGGGAACAGATACGCAGTATTTT. Protein: CASSPLAGTDTQYF.

This clonotype was seen a handful of times. J is TRBJ2-3 and V is TRBV14, with D tentatively TRBD2 (6 bases). The V end was cut by 3 bases, the J end by 2 bases, with 21 bases between. CDR1 and CDR2 from the germline V gene are SGHDN and FVKESK. CDR3 length equals 18 residues. CDR3 sequence: CASSHLRGRQGHTDTQYF. DNA of the CDR3: TGTGCCAGCAGCCACCTGCGGGGAAGGCAGGGCCACACAGATACGCAGTATTTT.

This clonotype was seen at least ten times. J is TRBJ2-2 and V is TRBV5-5; TRBD2 matches 12 bases. V shed 2 bases, J shed 4 bases, and the junction held 3 bases outside the gene matches. This CDR3 comprises 16 residues. Germline assignment: CDR1 SGHKS and CDR2 YYEKEE (reference sequence). DNA for the CDR3: TGTGCCAGCAGCTTAAGACTAGCGGGAGCCACCGGGGAGCTGTTTTTT. Translating gives CASSLRLAGATGELFF.

The CDR3 loop is CASSREISYEQYF. The CDR3 region has the DNA TGTGCCAGCAGCAGAGAGATCTCCTACGAGCAGTACTTC. This chain joins TRBV6-1 and TRBJ2-7, with unresolved D. Germline CDR1 MNHNS, CDR2 SASEGT. V was shortened by 6 bases and J by 0 bases, with 9 bases between the two germline ends. This CDR3 region has 13 residues.

This clonotype occurred once. A much bigger clone sits one base away, suggesting this may be a read error. This chain connects TRBV25-1 to TRBJ2-1; D is uncertain. CDR1 and CDR2 from the germline V gene are MGHDK and SYGVNS. Trimming pared 4 bases from V and 4 bases from J, leaving 8 bases between. The CDR3 contains 13 residues. The CDR3 protein is CASSGWVYNEQFF. CDR3 bases: TGTGCCAGCAGTGGGTGGGTTTACAATGAGCAGTTCTTC. Full variable domain (outside the CDR3, taken from reference TRBV25-1 and TRBJ2-1): EADIYQTPRYLVIGTGKKITLECSQTMGHDKMYWYQQDPGMELHLIHYSYGVNSTEKGDLSSESTVSRIRTEHFPLTLESARPSHTSQYLCASSGWVYNEQFFGPGTRLTVL.

The chain uses TRBV6-9 and TRBJ1-6; D perhaps matches TRBD1 (6 bases). CDR1 is MNHGY and CDR2 is SVAAGI in the germline V gene. CDR3 size: 17 residues. Between the trimmed V and J ends, which lost 5 bases and 9 bases, there was a span of 23 bases. The CDR3, as DNA: TGTGCCAGCAGTCCGGAATCGTTGGGCGGGGGCTGTTCACCCCTCCACTTT. It is translated as CASSPESLGGGCSPLHF.

This clonotype has ten or more counts. The chain joins TRBV6-6 to TRBJ2-5; D call uncertain. Trimming cost V 0 bases and J 4 bases, with 3 bases left between them. CDR1 is MNHNY, CDR2 SVGAGI, per germline (reference sequence). The CDR3 length is 12 residues. This chain's CDR3 is CASSYSGETQYF. The CDR3 nucleotides are TGTGCCAGCAGTTACTCCGGAGAGACCCAGTACTTC.

This clonotype has just a few counts. This chain links TRBV13 with TRBJ1-4; no reliable D call. Germline CDR1 PRHDT, CDR2 FYEKMQ (reference sequence). V was trimmed by 5 bases and J by 2 bases, leaving 9 bases between them. CDR3 size: 14 residues. DNA of the CDR3: TGTGCCAGCAGCCTGAGGGATACTAATGAAAAACTGTTTTTT. Its protein is CASSLRDTNEKLFF.